This T cell receptor beta chain derives from a study of T cell repertoires in ileal Crohn's disease. Noted time point: inflamed ileum from the surgical specimen. Eligibility required adulthood, ileal or ileocolonic Crohn's disease and indicated ileocolonic resection. Sequenced by immunoSEQ multiplex PCR; TCRdb stores in-frame clones only, minus some. Here the sample spans 8,000 or so clones, approximately 85% being singletons. This clonotype was sampled from an adult with Crohn's disease. The sequenced sample consisted of ileal tissue.

The CDR3 DNA follows: TGTGCCAGCAGCCTCGGGCCCATGGGGACTGAAGCTTTCTTT. Its protein product is CASSLGPMGTEAFF. The chain has TRBV7-2 and TRBJ1-1; D is unresolved. The V end lost 5 bases, the J end lost 5 bases, and 15 bases lay between the germline ends. Germline CDR1 and CDR2: SGHTA and FQGNSA. CDR3 length: 14 residues.